The 28 T cell receptor beta chains below were found in one sample sequenced in a study of cytomegalovirus exposure and HLA in healthy donors. Researchers ran the PCR with 60 Vbeta and 13 Jbeta primers. Sequenced by immunoSEQ multiplex PCR; TCRdb stores in-frame clones only, minus some. The table records tens of thousands of clones, 62% of them present only once. Sequenced material: PBMCs. All receptors come from a male donor in good health and CMV-seropositive.

This clone has only one observation. This chain joins TRBV9 and TRBJ2-1; D might be TRBD2 (6 bases). V was pared by 5 bases and J by 4 bases, with 16 bases between. Germline values: CDR1 SGDLS, CDR2 YYNGEE. CDR3 size: 15 residues. The CDR3: CASSPWSSGYNEQFF. CDR3 nucleotide sequence: TGTGCCAGCAGTCCTTGGAGTAGCGGTTACAATGAGCAGTTCTTC.

The sample holds a few counts of this clone. The V and J genes are TRBV11-3 and TRBJ2-3, with TRBD1 identical over 7 bases. J lost 6 bases, V lost 5 bases, and 8 bases had no gene match. Germline loops: CDR1 SGHNT, CDR2 YENEEA. This CDR3 has 14 amino acids. As DNA, the CDR3 is TGTGCCAGCAGCAGGGGGCGCGGTTCGGATACGCAGTATTTT. This sequence encodes CASSRGRGSDTQYF.

The chain combines TRBV5-1 with TRBJ1-5; perhaps TRBD1 as D (6 bases). V lost 4 bases and J lost 2, with 13 bases in between. The CDR3 consists of 15 residues. CDR1 is SGHRS and CDR2 is YFSETQ in the germline V gene. CDR3 coding DNA: TGCGCCAGCAGCCTAGAAGGGGGTGGCAATCAGCCCCAGCATTTT. This codes for CASSLEGGGNQPQHF.

The chain uses TRBV2 and TRBJ2-5; D is unclear. The CDR3 has 11 amino acids. V dropped 7 bases and J dropped 5 bases, with 8 bases sitting between them. The germline V gene encodes CDR1 SNHLY and CDR2 FYNNEI. The CDR3 DNA sequence: TGTGCCAGCAATGAGCAGGAGACCCAGTACTTC. Its protein product is CASNEQETQYF.

The chain has TRBV2 and TRBJ2-7; D is undetermined. Looked up from germline, CDR1 is SNHLY and CDR2 is FYNNEI. Trimming removed 2 bases from V and 0 bases from J, with 5 bases in between. This CDR3 is built from 13 residues. CDR3 amino acids: CASSEPFSYEQYF. For the CDR3, the DNA is TGTGCCAGCAGTGAACCTTTCTCCTACGAGCAGTACTTC.

In its sample, this clone was seen a few times. The rearrangement uses TRBV4-2 and TRBJ2-5; 7 bases line up with TRBD2. The CDR3 extends over 12 amino acids. V lost 3 bases and J lost 5; bases outside the gene matches: 0. Per the germline V gene, CDR1 is LGHNA and CDR2 is YNFKEQ. The CDR3 sequence: CASSQGGETQYF. Here the CDR3 DNA reads TGTGCCAGCAGCCAGGGGGGGGAGACCCAGTACTTC.

This sequence joins TRBV5-6 and TRBJ1-5, with TRBD1 matching 9 bases. The J segment lost 4 bases and the V segment lost 4 bases, leaving 9 bases of the junction unmatched. Germline lookup yields CDR1 SGHDT and CDR2 YYEEEE. The CDR3 totals 16 residues. The CDR3, as DNA: TGTGCCAGCAGCGCTACCGGGACAGGGTATAATCAGCCCCAGCATTTT. Amino acid sequence: CASSATGTGYNQPQHF.

In its sample, this clone was seen a few times. The gene calls are TRBV11-1 and TRBJ2-3; D call uncertain. V was shortened by 0 bases and J by 0 bases, with 13 bases between the two germline ends. This CDR3 is built from 17 residues. The germline V gene has CDR1 SGHAT and CDR2 FQDESV (reference sequence). Here the CDR3 reads CASSLAGPGPSTDTQYF. CDR3 coding DNA: TGTGCCAGCAGCTTAGCAGGTCCAGGTCCTAGCACAGATACGCAGTATTTT.

Only a few counts were recorded for this clone. V usage is TRBV30 and J usage is TRBJ2-3; D remains ambiguous. Germline V gene lookup returns CDR1 GTSNPN and CDR2 SVGIG (reference sequence). V dropped 0 bases and J dropped 1 base, with 5 bases sitting between them. The CDR3 runs to 13 residues. The CDR3 is CAWSVQGTDTQYF. Written as DNA, the CDR3 is TGTGCCTGGAGTGTCCAGGGCACAGATACGCAGTATTTT.

The chain joins TRBV19 to TRBJ1-2, with TRBD1 identical over 7 bases. CDR1 is LNHDA, CDR2 SQIVND, per germline (reference sequence). V shed 2 bases and J 4 bases; nucleotides not matched to a gene: 10. The CDR3 is 16 amino acids. The CDR3 DNA is TGTGCCAGTAGTATAAGGGATACAGGGGATCCCTATGGCTACACCTTC. Translating it yields CASSIRDTGDPYGYTF.

This clone was picked up a small number of times. The chain couples TRBV27 to TRBJ1-3; possibly TRBD1 for D (6 bases). Trimming cost V 3 bases and J 0 bases, with 12 bases left between them. The V gene's germline CDR1 is MNHEY and CDR2 SMNVEV (reference sequence). The CDR3 spans 16 residues. The CDR3 region is CASSFTGTNSGNTIYF. CDR3 coding DNA: TGTGCCAGCAGTTTCACCGGGACAAACTCTGGAAACACCATATATTTT.

This chain connects TRBV28 to TRBJ1-2; TRBD1 agrees at 7 bases. CDR3 length: 14 amino acids. Germline V gene data show CDR1 as MDHEN and CDR2 as SYDVKM. V dropped 6 bases and J dropped 2; count of bases not matched to a gene: 6. The CDR3 DNA is TGTGCCAGCAGCCTCGGACAGGAAAACTATGGCTACACCTTC. It is translated as CASSLGQENYGYTF.

The chain recombines TRBV27 with TRBJ2-6; D gene uncertain. Germline values: CDR1 MNHEY, CDR2 SMNVEV (reference sequence). This CDR3 comprises 14 residues. Trimming shortened V by 2 bases and J by 1 base, and 3 bases separated the two germline ends. The CDR3 nucleotides read TGTGCCAGCAGTTTAGCGTCTGGGGCCAACGTCCTGACTTTC. Its translation: CASSLASGANVLTF.

The V call is TRBV7-2, the J call TRBJ1-2; 7 bases match TRBD1. Germline V CDR1 and CDR2: SGHTA, FQGNSA. This CDR3 comprises 14 residues. V was pared by 4 bases and J by 5 bases, with 7 bases of the junction left unmatched. CDR3: CASSSRQGRYGYTF. As DNA, the CDR3 is TGTGCCAGCAGCTCGAGACAGGGAAGGTATGGCTACACCTTC.

This clone showed up just a few times. The CDR3 loop is CASQGLAGVNEQFF. CDR3 bases: TGTGCCAGCCAAGGACTAGCGGGAGTTAATGAGCAGTTCTTC. This sequence joins TRBV9 and TRBJ2-1, with TRBD2 matching over 13 bases. The germline CDR1 and CDR2 sequences are SGDLS and YYNGEE. CDR3 length: 14 amino acids. V dropped 7 bases and J dropped 7; count of bases not matched to a gene: 5.

The J gene is TRBJ2-1, the V gene TRBV19, with 9 bases identical to TRBD2. CDR3 length equals 16 residues. Trimming removed 3 bases from V and 3 bases from J; junction bases left unmatched: 6. Germline assignment: CDR1 LNHDA and CDR2 SQIVND (reference sequence). Here the CDR3 reads CASSMTSGEIYNEQFF. The CDR3 DNA reads as TGTGCCAGTAGTATGACTAGCGGTGAGATCTACAATGAGCAGTTCTTC.

The rearrangement uses TRBV21-1 and TRBJ1-2; no DNA check was done on the table's D call, TRBD1. TRBV21-1 is flagged as a pseudogene. The CDR3 extends over 12 amino acids. Here the CDR3 DNA reads TGTGCCAGCAGCGGGGACAGAGGAGGCTACACCTTC. This sequence encodes CASSGDRGGYTF.

The chain uses TRBV6-5 and TRBJ1-1; D is undetermined. The CDR3 is 13 residues long. Germline values: CDR1 MNHEY, CDR2 SVGAGI. Trimming cost V 2 bases and J 4 bases, with 8 bases left between them. The CDR3 DNA reads as TGTGCCAGCAGTTACGAGAGGTTCACTGAAGCTTTCTTT. The encoded protein is CASSYERFTEAFF.

This clone was counted only a few times. This chain uses TRBV7-2 with TRBJ2-3; no definite D call. CDR3 length: 13 residues. Germline CDR1 and CDR2: SGHTA and FQGNSA. The V end was cut by 5 bases, the J end by 6 bases, with 12 bases between. CDR3 in DNA: TGTGCCAGCAGCGAACTTAACCGGGATACGCAGTATTTT. The encoded protein is CASSELNRDTQYF.

This chain connects TRBV7-9 to TRBJ1-5; perhaps TRBD1 as D (6 bases). The V gene lost 5 bases and the J gene lost 3 bases, with 11 bases spanning the gap. The V gene's germline CDR1 is SEHNR and CDR2 FQNEAQ (reference sequence). This CDR3 contains 14 residues. In DNA form, the CDR3 reads TGTGCCAGCAGCCGCACAGGGTCCAATCAGCCCCAGCATTTT. Protein product: CASSRTGSNQPQHF.

The rearrangement uses TRBV9 and TRBJ2-1; 11 bases are a match to TRBD2. This CDR3 has 15 amino acids. The V segment lost 0 bases and the J segment 6 bases; nucleotides outside the gene matches: 2. CDR1 SGDLS and CDR2 YYNGEE come from the germline V gene. The CDR3 DNA sequence: TGTGCCAGCAGCGTAGAGGGGACTAGCGGCAATGAGCAGTTCTTC. Translated: CASSVEGTSGNEQFF.

This clone has only a few counts. This chain joins TRBV18 and TRBJ1-3; possibly TRBD1 for D (6 bases). In germline, CDR1 is KGHSH, CDR2 LQKENI. V lost 0 bases and J lost 0, with 12 bases in between. This CDR3 spans 17 amino acids. CDR3 DNA: TGTGCCAGCTCACCACCGGTCTCAGGGGTCTCTGGAAACACCATATATTTT. Translated: CASSPPVSGVSGNTIYF.

The chain is built from TRBV6-5 and TRBJ2-1, with 7 bases that match TRBD2. V was clipped by 0 bases and J by 7 bases; unmatched bases: 9. The CDR3 totals 16 residues. Germline lookup yields CDR1 MNHEY and CDR2 SVGAGI. In nucleotides, the CDR3 is TGTGCCAGCAGTTACTCGTGGGCGGGAGTTTCAAATGAGCAGTTCTTC. Its protein product is CASSYSWAGVSNEQFF.

The J gene is TRBJ1-1, the V gene TRBV6-1; tentatively, D is TRBD1 (6 bases). The CDR3 covers 13 residues. V was pared by 4 bases and J by 6 bases, with 12 bases between. Germline V gives CDR1 MNHNS, CDR2 SASEGT. CDR3 protein: CASSAQQGSEAFF. Written as DNA, the CDR3 is TGTGCCAGCAGTGCCCAACAGGGATCTGAAGCTTTCTTT.

The genes are TRBV5-1 and TRBJ1-1; no clear D gene. Germline CDR1 and CDR2: SGHRS and YFSETQ. The CDR3 length is 14 residues. Between the trimmed V and J ends, which lost 5 bases and 1 base, there was a span of 12 bases. CDR3 DNA: TGCGCCAGCAGGATGGGTGCGGGGAACACTGAAGCTTTCTTT. Encoded protein: CASRMGAGNTEAFF.

The chain employs TRBV9 and TRBJ1-2, with D perhaps matching TRBD1 (5 bases). Per the germline V gene, CDR1 is SGDLS and CDR2 is YYNGEE. The CDR3 has 15 residues. Deletions cut 0 bases from V and 4 bases from J, with 13 bases between. For the CDR3, the DNA is TGTGCCAGCAGCGTAGAGGGGCAGCGCGCCTATGGCTACACCTTC. Its translation is CASSVEGQRAYGYTF.

V gene TRBV19 combines with J gene TRBJ2-7; 7 bases align to TRBD1. CDR1 and CDR2 from the germline V gene are LNHDA and SQIVND (reference sequence). V shed 7 bases, J shed 4 bases, and the junction held 19 bases outside the gene matches. This CDR3 is 17 amino acids long. The CDR3 DNA sequence: TGTGCCAGTAACTCCCCAGGAAAGGGGGCCATTGAGTACGAGCAGTACTTC. The encoded protein is CASNSPGKGAIEYEQYF.

The V gene is TRBV2, the J gene TRBJ1-1; TRBD1 aligns across 7 bases. This CDR3 is 15 amino acids long. V trimming: 10 bases; J trimming: 5 bases; junction bases outside the gene matches: 16. The germline CDR1 and CDR2 sequences are SNHLY and FYNNEI. The CDR3 region is CATLPGRGLNTEAFF. The CDR3 nucleotides read TGTGCCACCCTTCCCGGGAGGGGGCTTAATACTGAAGCTTTCTTT. The full variable domain, with the rest looked up from reference TRBV2 and TRBJ1-1, is EPEVTQTPSHQVTQMGQEVILRCVPISNHLYFYWYRQILGQKVEFLVSFYNNEISEKSEIFDDQFSVERPDGSNFTLKIRSTKLEDSAMYFCATLPGRGLNTEAFFGQGTRLTVV.